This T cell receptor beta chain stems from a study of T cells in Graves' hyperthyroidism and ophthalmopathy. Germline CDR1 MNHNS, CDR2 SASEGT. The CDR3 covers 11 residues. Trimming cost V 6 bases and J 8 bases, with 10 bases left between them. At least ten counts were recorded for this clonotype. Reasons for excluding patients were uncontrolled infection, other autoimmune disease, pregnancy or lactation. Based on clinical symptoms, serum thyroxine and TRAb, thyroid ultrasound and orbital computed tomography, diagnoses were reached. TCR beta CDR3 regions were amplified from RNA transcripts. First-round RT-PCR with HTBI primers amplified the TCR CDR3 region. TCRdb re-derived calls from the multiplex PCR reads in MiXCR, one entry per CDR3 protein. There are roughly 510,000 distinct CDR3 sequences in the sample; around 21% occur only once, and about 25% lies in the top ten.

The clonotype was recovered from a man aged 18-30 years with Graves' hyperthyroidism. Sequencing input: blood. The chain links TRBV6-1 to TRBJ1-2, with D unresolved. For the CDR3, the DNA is TGTGCCAGCAGGAGCGGAGGAGGCTACACCTTC. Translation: CASRSGGGYTF.